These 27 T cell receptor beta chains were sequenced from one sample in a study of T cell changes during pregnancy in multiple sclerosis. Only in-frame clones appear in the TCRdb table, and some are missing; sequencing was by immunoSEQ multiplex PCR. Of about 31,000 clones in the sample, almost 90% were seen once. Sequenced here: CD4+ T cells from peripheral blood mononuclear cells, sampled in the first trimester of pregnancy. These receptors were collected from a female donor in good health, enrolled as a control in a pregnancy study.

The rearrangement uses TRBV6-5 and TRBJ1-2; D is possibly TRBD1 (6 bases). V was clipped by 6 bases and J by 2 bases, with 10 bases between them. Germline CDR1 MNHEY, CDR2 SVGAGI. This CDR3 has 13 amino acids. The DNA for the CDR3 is TGTGCCAGCAGGGACAGATCAAACTATGGCTACACCTTC. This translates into CASRDRSNYGYTF.

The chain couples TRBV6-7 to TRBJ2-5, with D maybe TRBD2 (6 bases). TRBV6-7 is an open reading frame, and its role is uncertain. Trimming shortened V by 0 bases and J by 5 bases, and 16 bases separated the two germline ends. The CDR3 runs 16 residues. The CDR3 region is CASSYSFGGTQETQYF. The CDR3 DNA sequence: TGTGCCAGCAGTTACTCATTCGGCGGGACCCAGGAGACCCAGTACTTC.

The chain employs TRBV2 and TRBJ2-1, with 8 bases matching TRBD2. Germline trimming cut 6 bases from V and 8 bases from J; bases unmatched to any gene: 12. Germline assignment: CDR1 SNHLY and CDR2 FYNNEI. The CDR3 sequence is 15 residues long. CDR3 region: CASSFGLAQGYEQFF. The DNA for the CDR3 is TGTGCCAGCAGCTTTGGACTAGCCCAGGGCTATGAGCAGTTCTTC. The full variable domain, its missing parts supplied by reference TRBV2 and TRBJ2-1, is EPEVTQTPSHQVTQMGQEVILRCVPISNHLYFYWYRQILGQKVEFLVSFYNNEISEKSEIFDDQFSVERPDGSNFTLKIRSTKLEDSAMYFCASSFGLAQGYEQFFGPGTRLTVL.

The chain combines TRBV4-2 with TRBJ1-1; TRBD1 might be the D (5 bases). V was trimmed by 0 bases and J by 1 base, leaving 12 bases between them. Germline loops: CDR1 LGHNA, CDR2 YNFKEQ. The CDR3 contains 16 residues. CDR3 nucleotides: TGTGCCAGCAGCCAAGATTTTCCAGGGCCGAACACTGAAGCTTTCTTT. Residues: CASSQDFPGPNTEAFF.

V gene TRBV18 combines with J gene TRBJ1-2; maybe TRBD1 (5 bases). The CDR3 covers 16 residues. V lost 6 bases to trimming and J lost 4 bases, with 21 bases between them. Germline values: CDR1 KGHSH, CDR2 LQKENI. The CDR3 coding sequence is TGTGCCAGCTCGCATCAGCAAGTCGTAGGGGCCTATGGCTACACCTTC. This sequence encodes CASSHQQVVGAYGYTF. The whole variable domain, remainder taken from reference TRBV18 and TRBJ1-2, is NAGVMQNPRHLVRRRGQEARLRCSPMKGHSHVYWYRQLPEEGLKFMVYLQKENIIDESGMPKERFSAEFPKEGPSILRIQQVVRGDSAAYFCASSHQQVVGAYGYTFGSGTRLTVV.

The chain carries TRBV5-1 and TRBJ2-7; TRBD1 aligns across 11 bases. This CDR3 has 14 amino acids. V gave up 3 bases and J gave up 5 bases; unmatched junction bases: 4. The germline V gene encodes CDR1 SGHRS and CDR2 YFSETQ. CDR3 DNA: TGCGCCAGCAGCTGGGGACAGGGGGACCACGAGCAGTACTTC. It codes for CASSWGQGDHEQYF.

Written as DNA, the CDR3 is TGTGCCAGCAGCTTAAGAGGCGGTGACACCGGGGAGCTGTTTTTT. Its translation is CASSLRGGDTGELFF. The rearrangement links TRBV7-9 to TRBJ2-2; no reliable D call. Germline CDR1 and CDR2: SEHNR and FQNEAQ (reference sequence). V was trimmed by 2 bases and J by 3 bases, leaving 10 bases between them. This CDR3 comprises 15 residues.

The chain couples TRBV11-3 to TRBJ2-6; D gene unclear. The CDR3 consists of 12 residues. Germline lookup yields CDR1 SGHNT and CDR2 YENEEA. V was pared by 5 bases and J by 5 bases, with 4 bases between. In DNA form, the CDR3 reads TGTGCCAGCAGCGAGCGGGCCAACGTCCTGACTTTC. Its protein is CASSERANVLTF.

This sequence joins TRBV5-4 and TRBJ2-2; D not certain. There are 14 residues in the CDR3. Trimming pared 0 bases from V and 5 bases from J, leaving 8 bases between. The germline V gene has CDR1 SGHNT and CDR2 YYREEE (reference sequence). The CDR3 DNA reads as TGTGCCAGCAGCTTGGCCCAGGAAACCGGGGAGCTGTTTTTT. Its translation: CASSLAQETGELFF. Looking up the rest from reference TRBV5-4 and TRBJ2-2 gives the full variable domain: ETGVTQSPTHLIKTRGQQVTLRCSSQSGHNTVSWYQQALGQGPQFIFQYYREEENGRGNFPPRFSGLQFPNYSSELNVNALELDDSALYLCASSLAQETGELFFGEGSRLTVL.

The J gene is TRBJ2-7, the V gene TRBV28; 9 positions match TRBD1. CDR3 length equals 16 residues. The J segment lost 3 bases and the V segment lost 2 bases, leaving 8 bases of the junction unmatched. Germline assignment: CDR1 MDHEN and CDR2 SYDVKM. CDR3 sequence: CASSLGGTGNGYEQYF. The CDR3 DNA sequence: TGTGCCAGCAGTTTAGGGGGGACAGGGAACGGCTACGAGCAGTACTTC.

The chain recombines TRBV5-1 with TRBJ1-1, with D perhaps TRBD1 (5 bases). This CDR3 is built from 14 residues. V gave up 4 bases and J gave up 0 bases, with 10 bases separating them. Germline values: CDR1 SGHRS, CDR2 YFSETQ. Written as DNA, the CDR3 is TGCGCCAGCAGCCCGGACACTCTGAACACTGAAGCTTTCTTT. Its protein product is CASSPDTLNTEAFF.

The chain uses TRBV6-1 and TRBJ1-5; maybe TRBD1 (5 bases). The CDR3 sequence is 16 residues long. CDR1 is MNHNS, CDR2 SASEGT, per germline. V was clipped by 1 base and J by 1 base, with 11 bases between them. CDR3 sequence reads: CASSEERQLSNQPQHF. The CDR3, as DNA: TGTGCCAGCAGTGAAGAGAGACAGCTAAGCAATCAGCCCCAGCATTTT.

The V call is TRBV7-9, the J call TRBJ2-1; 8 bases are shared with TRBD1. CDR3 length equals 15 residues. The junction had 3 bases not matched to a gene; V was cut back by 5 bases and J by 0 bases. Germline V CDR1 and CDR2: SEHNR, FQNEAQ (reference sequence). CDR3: CASSHRGSSYNEQFF. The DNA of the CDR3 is TGTGCCAGCAGCCACAGGGGGAGCTCCTACAATGAGCAGTTCTTC.

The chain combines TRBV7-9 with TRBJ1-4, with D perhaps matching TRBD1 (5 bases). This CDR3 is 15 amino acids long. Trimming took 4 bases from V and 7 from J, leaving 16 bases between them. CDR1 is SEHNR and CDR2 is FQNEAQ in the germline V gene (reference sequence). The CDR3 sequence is CASSSGGGPGEKLFF. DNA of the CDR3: TGTGCCAGCAGCTCCGGGGGGGGACCTGGTGAAAAACTGTTTTTT.

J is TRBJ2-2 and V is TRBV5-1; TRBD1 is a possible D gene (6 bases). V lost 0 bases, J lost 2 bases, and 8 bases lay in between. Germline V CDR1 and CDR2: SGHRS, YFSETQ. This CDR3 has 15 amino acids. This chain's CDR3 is CASSLEGGNTGELFF. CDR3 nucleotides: TGCGCCAGCAGCTTGGAAGGGGGAAACACCGGGGAGCTGTTTTTT.

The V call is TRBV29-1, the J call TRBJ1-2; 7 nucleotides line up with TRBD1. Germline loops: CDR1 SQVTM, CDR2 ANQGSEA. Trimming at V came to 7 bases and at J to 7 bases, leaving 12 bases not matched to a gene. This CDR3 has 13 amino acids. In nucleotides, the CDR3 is TGCAGCGCCAGGACAGGCGCCGGATTTGGCTACACCTTC. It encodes CSARTGAGFGYTF. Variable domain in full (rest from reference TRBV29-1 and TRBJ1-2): SAVISQKPSRDICQRGTSLTIQCQVDSQVTMMFWYRQQPGQSLTLIATANQGSEATYESGFVIDKFPISRPNLTFSTLTVSNMSPEDSSIYLCSARTGAGFGYTFGSGTRLTVV.

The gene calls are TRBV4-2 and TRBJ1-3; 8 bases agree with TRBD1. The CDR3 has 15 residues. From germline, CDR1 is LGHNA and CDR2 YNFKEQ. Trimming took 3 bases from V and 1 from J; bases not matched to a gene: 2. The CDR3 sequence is CASSHTGGSGNTIYF. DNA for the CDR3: TGTGCCAGCAGCCACACAGGGGGATCTGGAAACACCATATATTTT.

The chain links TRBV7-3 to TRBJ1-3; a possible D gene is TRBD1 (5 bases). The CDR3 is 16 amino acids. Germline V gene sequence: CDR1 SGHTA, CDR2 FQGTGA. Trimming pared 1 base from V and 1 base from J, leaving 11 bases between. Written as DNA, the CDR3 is TGTGCCAGCAGCTTAAACGCGCGGGGGTCTGGAAACACCATATATTTT. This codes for CASSLNARGSGNTIYF. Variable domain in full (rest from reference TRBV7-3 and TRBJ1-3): GAGVSQTPSNKVTEKGKYVELRCDPISGHTALYWYRQSLGQGPEFLIYFQGTGAADDSGLPNDRFFAVRPEGSVSTLKIQRTERGDSAVYLCASSLNARGSGNTIYFGEGSWLTVV.

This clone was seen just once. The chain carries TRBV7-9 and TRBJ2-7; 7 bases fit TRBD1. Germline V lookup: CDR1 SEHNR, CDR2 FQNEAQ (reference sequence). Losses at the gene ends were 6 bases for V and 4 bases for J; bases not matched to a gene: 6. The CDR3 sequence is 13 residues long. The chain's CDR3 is CASSPTGPYEQYF. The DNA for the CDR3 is TGTGCCAGCAGTCCGACAGGGCCGTACGAGCAGTACTTC.

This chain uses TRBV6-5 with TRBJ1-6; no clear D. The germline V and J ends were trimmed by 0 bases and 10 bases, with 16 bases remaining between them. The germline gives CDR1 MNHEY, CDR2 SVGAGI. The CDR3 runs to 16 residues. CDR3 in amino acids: CASSYSTEGGRSPLHF. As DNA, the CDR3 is TGTGCCAGCAGTTACTCGACTGAAGGAGGGCGGTCACCCCTCCACTTT.

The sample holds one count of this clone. The CDR3 region has the DNA TGTGCCAGCAGTGAACAGGGACAGGGTCCTTACGAGCAGTACTTC. The encoded protein is CASSEQGQGPYEQYF. The chain employs TRBV2 and TRBJ2-7; 9 bases match TRBD1. The CDR3 is 15 amino acids. Germline-derived CDR1 and CDR2 are SNHLY and FYNNEI. The V and J ends lost 2 bases and 4 bases, in that order; junction bases with no gene match: 6.

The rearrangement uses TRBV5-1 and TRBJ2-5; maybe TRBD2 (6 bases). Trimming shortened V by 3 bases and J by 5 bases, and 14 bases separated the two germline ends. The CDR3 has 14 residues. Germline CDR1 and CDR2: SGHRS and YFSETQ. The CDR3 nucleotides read TGCGCCAGCAGCTGGGGACTTTCAGGGGAGACCCAGTACTTC. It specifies CASSWGLSGETQYF. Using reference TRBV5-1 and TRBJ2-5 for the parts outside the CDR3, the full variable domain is KAGVTQTPRYLIKTRGQQVTLSCSPISGHRSVSWYQQTPGQGLQFLFEYFSETQRNKGNFPGRFSGRQFSNSRSEMNVSTLELGDSALYLCASSWGLSGETQYFGPGTRLLVL.

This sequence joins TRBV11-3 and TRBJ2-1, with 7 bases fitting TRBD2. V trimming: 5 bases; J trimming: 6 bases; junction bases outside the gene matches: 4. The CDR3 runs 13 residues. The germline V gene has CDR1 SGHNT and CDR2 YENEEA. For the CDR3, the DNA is TGTGCCAGCAGCCAGACTAGCACCAATGAGCAGTTCTTC. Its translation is CASSQTSTNEQFF.

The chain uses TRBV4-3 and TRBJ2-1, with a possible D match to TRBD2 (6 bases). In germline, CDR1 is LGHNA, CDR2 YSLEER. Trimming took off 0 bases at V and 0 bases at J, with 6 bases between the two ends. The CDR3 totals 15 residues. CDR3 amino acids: CASSQDGGSYNEQFF. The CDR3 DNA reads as TGCGCCAGCAGCCAAGACGGGGGCTCCTACAATGAGCAGTTCTTC.

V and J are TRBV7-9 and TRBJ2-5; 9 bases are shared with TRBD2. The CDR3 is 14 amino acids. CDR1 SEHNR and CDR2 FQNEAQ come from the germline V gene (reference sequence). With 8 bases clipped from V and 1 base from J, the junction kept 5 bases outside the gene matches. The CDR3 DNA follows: TGTGCCAGCGTCCTAGCGGGGCCCCAAGAGACCCAGTACTTC. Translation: CASVLAGPQETQYF.

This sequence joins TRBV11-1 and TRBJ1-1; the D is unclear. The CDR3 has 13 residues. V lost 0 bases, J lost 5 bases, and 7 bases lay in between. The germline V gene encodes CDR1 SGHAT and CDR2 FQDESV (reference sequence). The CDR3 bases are TGTGCCAGCAGCTTAGCATCGGGGACTGAAGCTTTCTTT. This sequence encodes CASSLASGTEAFF.

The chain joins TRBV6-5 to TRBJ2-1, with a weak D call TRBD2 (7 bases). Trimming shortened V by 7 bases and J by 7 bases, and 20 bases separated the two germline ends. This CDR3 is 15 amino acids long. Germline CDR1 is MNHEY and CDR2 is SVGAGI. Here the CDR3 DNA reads TGTGCCAGCACCGAGGCCCGGGGGGCGTGGAATGAGCAGTTCTTC. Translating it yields CASTEARGAWNEQFF.